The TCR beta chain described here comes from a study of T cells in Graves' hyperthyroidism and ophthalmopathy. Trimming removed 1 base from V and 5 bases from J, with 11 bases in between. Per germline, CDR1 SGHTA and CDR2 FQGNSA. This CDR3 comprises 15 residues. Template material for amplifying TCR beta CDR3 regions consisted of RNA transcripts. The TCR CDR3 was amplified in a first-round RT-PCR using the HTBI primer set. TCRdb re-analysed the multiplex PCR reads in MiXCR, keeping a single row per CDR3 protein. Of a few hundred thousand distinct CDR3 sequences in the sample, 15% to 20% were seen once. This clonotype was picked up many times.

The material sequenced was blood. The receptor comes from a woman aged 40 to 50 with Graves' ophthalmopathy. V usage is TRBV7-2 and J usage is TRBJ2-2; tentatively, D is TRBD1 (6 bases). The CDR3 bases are TGTGCCAGCAGCTTAGTGGGGCAGGGGACCGGGGAGCTGTTTTTT. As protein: CASSLVGQGTGELFF.